The clone carrying this T cell receptor beta chain occurred once. The sample is drawn from a study of control samples from healthy donors and cancer patients. Germline loops: CDR1 SNHLY, CDR2 FYNNEI. CDR3 length: 17 amino acids. Trimming cost V 7 bases and J 5 bases; bases outside gene matches: 12. Clones were read by immunoSEQ multiplex PCR, and TCRdb kept only the in-frame ones, dropping some. Of about 51,000 clones listed, about 88% are singletons. V and J are TRBV2 and TRBJ2-2, with TRBD1 identical over 11 bases. The sample was PBMCs. The sequence came from a man in his forties or fifties with head and neck cancer. DNA of the CDR3: TGTGCCAGCACCGAAAGTGGACAGGGGGCAAATACCGGGGAGCTGTTTTTT. This encodes CASTESGQGANTGELFF.